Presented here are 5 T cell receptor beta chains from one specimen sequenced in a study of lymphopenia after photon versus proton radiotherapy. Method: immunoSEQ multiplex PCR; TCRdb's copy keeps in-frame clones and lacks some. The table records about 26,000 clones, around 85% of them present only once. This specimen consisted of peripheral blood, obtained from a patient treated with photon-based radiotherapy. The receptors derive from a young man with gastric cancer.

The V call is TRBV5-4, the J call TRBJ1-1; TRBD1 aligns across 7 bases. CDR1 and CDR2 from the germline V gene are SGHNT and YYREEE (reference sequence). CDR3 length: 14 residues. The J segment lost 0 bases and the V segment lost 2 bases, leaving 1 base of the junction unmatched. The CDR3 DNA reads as TGTGCCAGCAGCTTACAGGGGATGAACACTGAAGCTTTCTTT. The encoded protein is CASSLQGMNTEAFF.

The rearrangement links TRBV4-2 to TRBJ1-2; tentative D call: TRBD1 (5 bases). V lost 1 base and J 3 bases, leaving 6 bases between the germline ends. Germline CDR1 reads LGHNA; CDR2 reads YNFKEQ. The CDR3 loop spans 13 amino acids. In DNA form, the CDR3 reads TGTGCCAGCAGCCAAGGGGACCACTATGGCTACACCTTC. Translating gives CASSQGDHYGYTF.

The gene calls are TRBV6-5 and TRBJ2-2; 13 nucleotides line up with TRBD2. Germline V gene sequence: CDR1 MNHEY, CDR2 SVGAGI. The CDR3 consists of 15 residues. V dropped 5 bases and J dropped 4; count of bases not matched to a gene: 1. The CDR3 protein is CASSRTSGGTGELFF. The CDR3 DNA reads TGTGCCAGCAGTCGGACTAGCGGGGGCACCGGGGAGCTGTTTTTT.

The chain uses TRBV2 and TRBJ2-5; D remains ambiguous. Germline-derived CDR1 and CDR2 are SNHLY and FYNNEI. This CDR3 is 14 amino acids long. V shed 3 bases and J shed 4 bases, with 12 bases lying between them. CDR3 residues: CASSDSRSGETQYF. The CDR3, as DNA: TGTGCCAGCAGTGATAGTAGGTCGGGAGAGACCCAGTACTTC.

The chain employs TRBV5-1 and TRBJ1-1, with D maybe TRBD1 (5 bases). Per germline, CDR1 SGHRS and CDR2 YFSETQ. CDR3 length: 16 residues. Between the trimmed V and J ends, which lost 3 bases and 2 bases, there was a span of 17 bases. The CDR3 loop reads CASSSPKTVTNTEAFF. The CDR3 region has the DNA TGCGCCAGCAGCTCGCCAAAGACAGTCACAAACACTGAAGCTTTCTTT.